This TCR beta chain was captured in a study of human T cells and chemical hapten exposure. Study-level background: All patients underwent weekly scalp dosing with diphenylcyclopropenone for the full roughly 22-week study.

The library put unique molecular identifiers onto individual cDNA molecules. Each CDR3 protein is one row after TCRdb ran MiXCR on the RACE reads. This table has 75,000 to 100,000 distinct CDR3 sequences, more than 9% appearing once. The CDR3 spans 14 residues. V lost 7 bases and J lost 0; bases outside the gene matches: 5. Germline loops: CDR1 SGHTA, CDR2 FQGNSA. Stated time point: patch test 1, 2 weeks after DPC sensitization. Specified treatment: therapeutic diphenylcyclopropenone sensitization with weekly scalp DPC. The chain recombines TRBV7-2 with TRBJ2-7; 8 bases are a match to TRBD1. This sequence was found in a middle-aged man with alopecia areata. Some clones in this sample may be carry-over from other donors' samples. The sequenced sample was whole blood, obtained in connection with sensitization to the hapten diphenylcyclopropenone (DPC). The CDR3 sequence is CASNIGQGSYEQYF. The CDR3 DNA is TGTGCCAGCAACATCGGACAGGGCTCCTACGAGCAGTACTTC. The full variable domain, in which reference TRBV7-2 and TRBJ2-7 provide the parts outside the CDR3, is GAGVSQSPSNKVTEKGKDVELRCDPISGHTALYWYRQSLGQGLEFLIYFQGNSAPDKSGLPSDRFSAERTGGSVSTLTIQRTQQEDSAVYLCASNIGQGSYEQYFGPGTRLTVT.